Each of the 27 T cell receptor beta chains below was sequenced from the same sample in a study of blood T cells in healthy people across ages. Next came a second PCR, run for about 7 to 11 cycles, which used a sample-barcoded 5' primer along with a J-beta primer mix. TCRdb processed the 5' RACE reads anew with MiXCR; each CDR3 protein has one entry. The profile shows about a million distinct CDR3 sequences, around 49% of them singletons. Specimen: blood. These receptor sequences come from a man aged 25 to 40 in good health.

This clonotype was observed a handful of times. CDR3 nucleotide sequence: TGTGCCAGCAGTTTCGGCAGGGGCGTTTCGCAGTATTTT. Translated: CASSFGRGVSQYF. V is TRBV12-3 or TRBV12-4 and J is TRBJ2-3; perhaps TRBD1 as D (6 bases). V lost 3 bases to trimming and J lost 10 bases, with 14 bases between them. The CDR3 extends over 13 amino acids.

Worth noting for this clonotype: One junction end does not reproduce the germline sequence, and a read error may be involved. This chain uses TRBV4-3 with TRBJ2-3, with D tentatively TRBD2 (5 bases). The CDR3 is 15 residues long. Germline lookup yields CDR1 LGHNA and CDR2 YSLEER. Here the CDR3 reads CANSQVGLAADTQYF. CDR3 sequence (DNA): TGCGCCAACAGCCAAGTCGGACTTGCGGCAGATACGCAGTATTTT.

The chain employs TRBV20-1 and TRBJ2-3; 7 positions agree with TRBD1. V dropped 1 base and J dropped 2; count of bases not matched to a gene: 3. CDR1 and CDR2 (germline): DFQATT, SNEGSKA (reference sequence). This CDR3 comprises 14 residues. The CDR3 nucleotides read TGCAGTGCTAGAGGGACAGGAGACACAGATACGCAGTATTTT. Its protein is CSARGTGDTDTQYF.

V is TRBV29-1 and J is TRBJ2-5, with 7 bases fitting TRBD1. CDR1 is SQVTM, CDR2 ANQGSEA, per germline. The length of the CDR3 is 12 residues. With V trimmed by 5 bases and J by 5 bases, 5 bases remained unmatched. Written as DNA, the CDR3 is TGCAGCGTTATGGGGACAGAGGAGACCCAGTACTTC. It is translated as CSVMGTEETQYF.

This clonotype was recorded many times. Here the CDR3 DNA reads TGTGCCAGCAGCTTAGATCCCGGACACACCGGGGAGCTGTTTTTT. Translation gives CASSLDPGHTGELFF. V usage is TRBV11-2 and J usage is TRBJ2-2; D gene uncertain. The germline CDR1 and CDR2 sequences are SGHAT and FQNNGV. V was cut by 0 bases and J by 3 bases, with 8 bases left in between. This CDR3 has 15 residues.

This clonotype has ten or more counts. J is TRBJ1-1 and V is TRBV15; no definite D call. CDR1 and CDR2 (germline): LNHNV, YYDKDF (reference sequence). V lost 1 base and J lost 0, with 12 bases in between. The CDR3 extends over 16 amino acids. CDR3 nucleotide sequence: TGTGCCACCAGCAGAGTTCTGTCCGGTATGAACACTGAAGCTTTCTTT. Its protein product is CATSRVLSGMNTEAFF.

The J gene is TRBJ2-2, the V gene TRBV12-3 or TRBV12-4; perhaps TRBD2 as D (7 bases). Trimming removed 6 bases at V and 3 bases at J, with 14 bases between. The CDR3 runs 15 residues. The CDR3 DNA follows: TGTGCCAGCAGAAACCGGGGGGCGTACACCGGGGAGCTGTTTTTT. This encodes CASRNRGAYTGELFF.

The genes are TRBV11-2 and TRBJ2-3; D is unclear. The V and J ends lost 8 bases and 0 bases respectively, with 15 bases between them. This CDR3 contains 15 residues. The germline CDR1 and CDR2 sequences are SGHAT and FQNNGV. CDR3 in DNA: TGTGCCAGCTCCGGCGCCCAGATTAGCACAGATACGCAGTATTTT. Translation: CASSGAQISTDTQYF.

Only one count was recorded for this clonotype. The rearrangement links TRBV11-2 to TRBJ2-5, with 7 bases matching TRBD2. CDR1 is SGHAT, CDR2 FQNNGV, per germline. The CDR3 length is 16 residues. The V gene end was trimmed by 0 bases and the J gene end by 11 bases; junction bases not matched to a gene: 15. The DNA for the CDR3 is TGTGCCAGCAGCTTAGACGAGACTAGCTTCCGGGATGAGCAGTACTTC. This translates into CASSLDETSFRDEQYF.

The chain links TRBV10-3 to TRBJ1-5; D gene ambiguous. Germline values: CDR1 ENHRY, CDR2 SYGVKD. This CDR3 is 13 amino acids long. Trimming shortened V by 3 bases and J by 4 bases, and 7 bases separated the two germline ends. The CDR3 region is CAISEEENQPQHF. Here the CDR3 DNA reads TGTGCCATCAGTGAAGAGGAGAATCAGCCCCAGCATTTT.

This clonotype has only a few counts. The V and J genes are TRBV12-3 or TRBV12-4 and TRBJ2-7; D assignment may be TRBD1 or TRBD2 (6 bases each). The CDR3 spans 14 residues. V lost 2 bases to trimming and J lost 6 bases, with 14 bases between them. This CDR3 is CASSLSGGGGEQYF. CDR3 in DNA: TGTGCCAGCAGTTTATCAGGAGGAGGGGGCGAGCAGTACTTC.

The V call is TRBV28, the J call TRBJ1-2; D unclear. Trimming cost V 7 bases and J 1 base, with 19 bases left between them. Germline-derived CDR1 and CDR2 are MDHEN and SYDVKM. CDR3 length: 16 residues. CDR3: CASTQPGGGLNYGYTF. The CDR3 bases are TGTGCCAGCACCCAGCCAGGAGGTGGTCTTAACTATGGCTACACCTTC.

DNA for the CDR3: TGTGCCAGCAGCCTGAGAGCGGGGCTAAGCACAGATACGCAGTATTTT. Translated: CASSLRAGLSTDTQYF. The rearrangement uses TRBV7-2 and TRBJ2-3; 7 nucleotides match TRBD2. The CDR3 loop spans 16 amino acids. Unmatched junction bases numbered 8, after V lost 5 bases and J lost 0 bases. CDR1 SGHTA and CDR2 FQGNSA come from the germline V gene.

To note about this clonotype: A much larger clone differs from this one at a single base, so this may be a read error. V usage is TRBV7-9 and J usage is TRBJ2-7; 11 nucleotides agree with TRBD1. Trimming removed 5 bases from V and 2 bases from J; junction bases left unmatched: 2. Germline V CDR1 and CDR2: SEHNR, FQNEAQ (reference sequence). CDR3 length: 14 amino acids. In nucleotides, the CDR3 is TGTGCCAGCAGCAAGGGACAGGGGGCCTACGAGCAGTACTTC. Amino acid sequence: CASSKGQGAYEQYF.

This clonotype was picked up one time. This chain links TRBV2 with TRBJ2-3; D unresolved. Deletions cut 10 bases from V and 9 bases from J, with 20 bases between. Germline V CDR1 and CDR2: SNHLY, FYNNEI. The CDR3 covers 13 residues. CDR3 loop: CAKRGPTSDTQYF. CDR3 nucleotide sequence: TGTGCCAAGAGAGGTCCAACTTCGGACACGCAGTATTTT.

CDR3 sequence reads: CASSQDRDTTYEQYF. In nucleotides, the CDR3 is TGCGCCAGCAGCCAAGATAGGGACACGACCTACGAGCAGTACTTC. V and J are TRBV4-3 and TRBJ2-7; perhaps TRBD1 as D (6 bases). The CDR3 sequence is 15 residues long. Germline V gives CDR1 LGHNA, CDR2 YSLEER. V was clipped by 0 bases and J by 2 bases, with 11 bases between them.

This clonotype was detected ten times or more. The chain couples TRBV5-1 to TRBJ2-3; 10 bases line up with TRBD2. CDR1 SGHRS and CDR2 YFSETQ come from the germline V gene. The J segment lost 4 bases and the V segment lost 7 bases, leaving 9 bases of the junction unmatched. The length of the CDR3 is 15 residues. CDR3 in amino acids: CASRLGTSVADTQYF. The CDR3 DNA follows: TGCGCCAGCCGACTCGGGACTAGCGTAGCAGATACGCAGTATTTT.

On this clonotype: This could be a read error, since a much larger clone is one nucleotide away. This chain uses TRBV3-1 with TRBJ2-3; weak D call: TRBD2 (6 bases). The germline V gene encodes CDR1 LGHDT and CDR2 YNNKEL (reference sequence). V lost 5 bases and J 7 bases, leaving 7 bases between the germline ends. The CDR3 sequence is 11 residues long. This chain's CDR3 is CASSAGHTQYF. The CDR3 DNA reads as TGTGCCAGCAGCGCGGGGCATACGCAGTATTTT.

This chain connects TRBV27 to TRBJ2-1; TRBD2 matches 8 bases. This CDR3 region has 10 residues. In germline, CDR1 is MNHEY, CDR2 SMNVEV (reference sequence). CDR3 in amino acids: CASGINEQFF. In nucleotides, the CDR3 is TGTGCTAGCGGGATCAATGAGCAGTTCTTC.

The rearrangement uses TRBV12-3 or TRBV12-4 and TRBJ2-3, with D perhaps TRBD2 (6 bases). This CDR3 has 16 amino acids. V was trimmed by 5 bases and J by 5 bases, leaving 20 bases between them. CDR3 bases: TGTGCCAGCAGTCTGACCGGGAGAGGGGTGCGAGATACGCAGTATTTT. Translating it yields CASSLTGRGVRDTQYF.

The rearrangement joins TRBV3-1 to TRBJ2-3; 12 bases match TRBD2. CDR1 and CDR2 from the germline V gene are LGHDT and YNNKEL (reference sequence). The CDR3 is 18 amino acids. V lost 2 bases to trimming and J lost 5 bases; unmatched junction nucleotides: 11. Written as DNA, the CDR3 is TGTGCCAGCAGCCAAAGTAGTATCATACTAGCGGGGGGAGATACGCAGTATTTT. It encodes CASSQSSIILAGGDTQYF.

V usage is TRBV6-5 and J usage is TRBJ2-1, with a tentative D call TRBD2 (6 bases). The CDR3 runs to 12 residues. Germline V gene data show CDR1 as MNHEY and CDR2 as SVGAGI. V dropped 4 bases and J dropped 10 bases, with 11 bases sitting between them. CDR3 in DNA: TGTGCCAGCAGTTTCCAGGGAGGCGAGCAGTTCTTC. Translated, it gives CASSFQGGEQFF.

The V gene is TRBV11-3, the J gene TRBJ2-3; TRBD2 might be the D (6 bases). The CDR3 totals 14 residues. Trimming pared 5 bases from V and 2 bases from J, leaving 11 bases between. Germline CDR1 reads SGHNT; CDR2 reads YENEEA. Here the CDR3 DNA reads TGTGCCAGCAGCAGGGGACTCACCACAGATACGCAGTATTTT. It encodes CASSRGLTTDTQYF.

The chain's CDR3 is CASSTEGPKETQYF. The CDR3 DNA sequence: TGCGCCAGCAGCACCGAAGGGCCAAAAGAGACCCAGTACTTC. The gene calls are TRBV5-1 and TRBJ2-5, with D uncertain. V was trimmed by 4 bases and J by 3 bases, leaving 13 bases between them. Germline-derived CDR1 and CDR2 are SGHRS and YFSETQ. CDR3 size: 14 residues.

This clonotype has a handful of counts. V is TRBV18 and J is TRBJ2-4; 7 bases are shared with TRBD1. Germline V gene lookup returns CDR1 KGHSH and CDR2 LQKENI. CDR3 length equals 12 residues. The ends lost 2 bases at V and 8 bases at J; junction bases unmatched: 0. The CDR3 loop reads CASSPGTDIQYF. The CDR3, as DNA: TGTGCCAGCTCACCAGGGACAGACATTCAGTACTTC.

This clonotype came up many times. The chain joins TRBV7-2 to TRBJ2-1; 8 bases map to TRBD2. The CDR3 consists of 15 residues. Germline loops: CDR1 SGHTA, CDR2 FQGNSA. V trimming: 2 bases; J trimming: 7 bases; junction bases outside the gene matches: 7. CDR3 in DNA: TGTGCCAGCAGCTTATCCCTAGCGGGTGGAAATGAGCAGTTCTTC. Its protein is CASSLSLAGGNEQFF.

This clonotype was recorded a few times. The rearrangement joins TRBV3-1 to TRBJ2-3, with 10 nucleotides matching TRBD2. CDR3 length: 14 residues. Trimming cost V 4 bases and J 6 bases; bases outside gene matches: 4. Germline V lookup: CDR1 LGHDT, CDR2 YNNKEL (reference sequence). CDR3 in amino acids: CASSLRTSGDTQYF. In DNA form, the CDR3 reads TGTGCCAGCAGCCTTCGGACTAGCGGTGATACGCAGTATTTT.